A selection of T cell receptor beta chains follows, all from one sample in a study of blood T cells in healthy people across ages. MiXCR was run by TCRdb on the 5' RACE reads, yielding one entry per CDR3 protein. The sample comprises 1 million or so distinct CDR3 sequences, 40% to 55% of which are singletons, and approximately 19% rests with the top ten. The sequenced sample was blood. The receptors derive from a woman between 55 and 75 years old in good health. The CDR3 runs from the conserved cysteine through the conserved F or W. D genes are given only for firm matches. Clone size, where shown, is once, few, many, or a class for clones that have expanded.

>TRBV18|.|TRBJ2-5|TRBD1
CASSPMTGGVETQYF
TGTGCCAGCTCACCAATGACAGGGGGCGTCGAGACCCAGTACTTC
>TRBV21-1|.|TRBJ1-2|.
CATKAVQGGCYGYTF
TGTGCCACAAAAGCAGTGCAGGGGGGATGCTATGGCTACACCTTC
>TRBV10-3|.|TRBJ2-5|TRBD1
CAISNGQGRGETQYF
TGTGCCATCAGTAACGGACAGGGCAGGGGGGAGACCCAGTACTTC
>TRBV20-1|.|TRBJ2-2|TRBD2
CSASKLAGQAGELFF
TGCAGTGCTAGTAAGCTAGCGGGGCAAGCCGGGGAGCTGTTTTTT
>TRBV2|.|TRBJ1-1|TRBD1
CASSGTVGAEAFF
TGTGCCAGCAGCGGGACAGTCGGCGCTGAAGCTTTCTTT
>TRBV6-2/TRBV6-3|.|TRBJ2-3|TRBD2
CASSYGLAGPSTDTQYF
TGTGCCAGCAGTTATGGACTAGCGGGTCCTAGCACAGATACGCAGTATTTT
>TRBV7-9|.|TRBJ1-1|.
CASSPWRGGNTEAFF
TGTGCCAGCAGCCCCTGGAGGGGGGGGAACACTGAAGCTTTCTTT
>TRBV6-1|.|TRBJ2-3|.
CASMRTLPTDTQYF
TGTGCCAGCATGAGGACCCTACCCACAGATACGCAGTATTTT
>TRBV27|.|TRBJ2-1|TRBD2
CASSLSLGEGSVEQFF
TGTGCCAGCAGTTTATCGTTGGGGGAGGGATCCGTTGAGCAGTTCTTC
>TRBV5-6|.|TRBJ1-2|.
CASSLRGYTF
TGTGCCAGCAGCTTGCGGGGCTACACCTTC
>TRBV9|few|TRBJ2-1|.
CASSAHEGYNEQFF
TGTGCCAGCAGCGCCCACGAGGGTTACAATGAGCAGTTCTTC
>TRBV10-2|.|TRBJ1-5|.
CASSEGRFGNQPQHF
TGCGCCAGCAGTGAAGGCAGGTTCGGGAATCAGCCCCAGCATTTT
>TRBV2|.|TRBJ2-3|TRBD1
CASSLGQPTLTDTQYF
TGTGCCAGCAGTCTGGGACAGCCAACCCTCACAGATACGCAGTATTTT
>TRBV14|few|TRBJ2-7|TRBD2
CASSPLLAGVYEQYF
TGTGCCAGCAGCCCCCTACTAGCGGGAGTCTACGAGCAGTACTTC
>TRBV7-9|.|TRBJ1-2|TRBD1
CASSRGGQGTKGYTF
TGTGCCAGCAGCCGGGGAGGACAGGGAACGAAGGGCTACACCTTC
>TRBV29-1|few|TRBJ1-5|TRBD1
CSVEGTGPNQPQHF
TGCAGCGTTGAGGGGACAGGGCCCAATCAGCCCCAGCATTTT
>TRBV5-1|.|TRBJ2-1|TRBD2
CAGGLAGARNEQFF
TGCGCCGGCGGGCTAGCGGGAGCGCGCAATGAGCAGTTCTTC
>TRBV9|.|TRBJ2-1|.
CASSPEIAERRYNEQFF
TGTGCCAGCAGCCCCGAGATAGCGGAGAGGCGATACAATGAGCAGTTCTTC
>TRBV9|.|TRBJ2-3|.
CASSGTVRTDTQYF
TGTGCCAGCAGCGGGACGGTACGCACAGATACGCAGTATTTT
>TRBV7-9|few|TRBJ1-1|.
CASSRTADTEAFF
TGTGCCAGCAGCCGGACAGCAGACACTGAAGCTTTCTTT
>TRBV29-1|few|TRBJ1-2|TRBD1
CSTRDRDNYGYTF
TGCAGCACCCGGGACAGGGATAACTATGGCTACACCTTC
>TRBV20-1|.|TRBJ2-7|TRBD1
CSASWDRDLYEQYF
TGCAGTGCTAGTTGGGACAGGGATTTGTACGAGCAGTACTTC
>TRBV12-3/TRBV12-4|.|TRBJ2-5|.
CASSRGPHAAQETQYF
TGTGCCAGCAGCCGAGGACCACACGCGGCCCAAGAGACCCAGTACTTC
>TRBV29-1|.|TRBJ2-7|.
CSVAWGLHEQYF
TGCAGCGTTGCGTGGGGGTTACACGAGCAGTACTTC
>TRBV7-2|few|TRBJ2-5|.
CASSLGGLLTEETQYF
TGTGCCAGCAGCTTAGGGGGACTTCTGACAGAAGAGACCCAGTACTTC
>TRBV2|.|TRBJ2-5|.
CASRDVETQYF
TGTGCCAGCAGGGACGTGGAGACCCAGTACTTC
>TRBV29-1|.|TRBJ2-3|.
CSVSAPGGITDTQYF
TGCAGCGTCAGTGCTCCTGGCGGGATCACAGATACGCAGTATTTT